This T cell receptor (beta chain) was sequenced for a study of blood T cell repertoires in COVID-19. Across the study: The study drew acute and convalescent COVID-19 samples from the United States, Italy and Spain. T cells, B-cell-depleted T cells, or PBMCs provided the cDNA or gDNA that served as material.

Measured with immunoSEQ multiplex PCR; TCRdb has only the in-frame clones, and not every one. The table lists about 240,000 clones, about 86% of them singletons, with roughly a tenth in the top ten. Deletions cut 3 bases from V and 0 bases from J, with 8 bases between. The CDR3 is made up of 14 amino acids. CDR1 and CDR2 from the germline V gene are LNHDA and SQIVND (reference sequence). The material sequenced was peripheral blood. The chain links TRBV19 to TRBJ1-1; D ambiguous. The clonotype was recovered from an elderly woman with acute or convalescent COVID-19. CDR3 in amino acids: CASSMAQMNTEAFF. The CDR3 coding sequence is TGTGCCAGTAGTATGGCACAGATGAACACTGAAGCTTTCTTT.